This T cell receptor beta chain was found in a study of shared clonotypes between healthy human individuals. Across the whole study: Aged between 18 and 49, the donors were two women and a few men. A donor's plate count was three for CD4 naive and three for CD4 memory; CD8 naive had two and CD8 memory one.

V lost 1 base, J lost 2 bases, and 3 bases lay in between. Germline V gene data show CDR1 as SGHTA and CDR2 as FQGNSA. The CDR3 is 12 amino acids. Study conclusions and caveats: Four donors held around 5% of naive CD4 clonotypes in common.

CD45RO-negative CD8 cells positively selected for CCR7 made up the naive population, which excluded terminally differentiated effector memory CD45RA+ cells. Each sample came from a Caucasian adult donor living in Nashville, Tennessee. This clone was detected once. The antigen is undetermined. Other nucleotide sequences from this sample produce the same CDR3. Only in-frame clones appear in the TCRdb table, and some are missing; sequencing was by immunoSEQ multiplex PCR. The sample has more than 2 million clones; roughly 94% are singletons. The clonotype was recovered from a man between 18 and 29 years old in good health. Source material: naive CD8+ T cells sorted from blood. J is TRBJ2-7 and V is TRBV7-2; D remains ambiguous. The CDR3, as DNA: TGTGCCAGCAGCTTAGTTGCCTACGAGCAGTACTTC. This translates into CASSLVAYEQYF. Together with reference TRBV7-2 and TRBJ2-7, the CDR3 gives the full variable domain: GAGVSQSPSNKVTEKGKDVELRCDPISGHTALYWYRQSLGQGLEFLIYFQGNSAPDKSGLPSDRFSAERTGGSVSTLTIQRTQQEDSAVYLCASSLVAYEQYFGPGTRLTVT.